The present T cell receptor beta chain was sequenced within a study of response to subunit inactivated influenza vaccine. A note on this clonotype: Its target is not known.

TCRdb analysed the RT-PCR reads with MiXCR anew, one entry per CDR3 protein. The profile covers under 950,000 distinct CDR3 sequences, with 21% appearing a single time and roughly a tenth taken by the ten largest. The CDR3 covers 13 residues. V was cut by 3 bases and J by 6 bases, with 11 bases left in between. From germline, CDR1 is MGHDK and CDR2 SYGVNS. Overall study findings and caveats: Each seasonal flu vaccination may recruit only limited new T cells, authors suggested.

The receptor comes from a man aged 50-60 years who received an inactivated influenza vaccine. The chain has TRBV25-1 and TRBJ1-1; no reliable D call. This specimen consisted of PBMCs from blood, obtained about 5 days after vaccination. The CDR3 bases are TGTGCCAGCAGTGAGGCCCGGGCCTCTGAAGCTTTCTTT. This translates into CASSEARASEAFF.